A single sample is the source of the 30 T cell receptor beta chains below, sequenced in a study of prognosis after radiotherapy for stage I lung cancer. Two-round multiplex PCR on genomic DNA was the method by which TCR beta CDR3 was amplified. Used in first-round PCR were primers specific to each TRBV and TRBJ gene. One entry per CDR3 protein results from TCRdb running MiXCR on the multiplex PCR reads. The sample includes fewer than 40,000 distinct CDR3 sequences, 48% of them seen just once. The sequenced sample was PBMCs, obtained before or after stereotactic body radiation therapy (not recorded which). The receptors stem from a donor aged 50 or older with non-small cell lung cancer.

As to this clonotype: A read error is the likely source, as a far larger clone sits one nucleotide away. The chain joins TRBV2 to TRBJ2-1; D ambiguous. The V and J ends lost 7 bases and 5 bases respectively, with 12 bases between them. Germline V gene lookup returns CDR1 SNHLY and CDR2 FYNNEI. CDR3 size: 13 residues. CDR3 nucleotides: TGTGCCAGCACCCTGGTACTTAACAATGAGCAGTTCTTC. It specifies CASTLVLNNEQFF.

Ten or more counts support this clonotype. The chain combines TRBV28 with TRBJ1-2, with D possibly being TRBD1 (5 bases). Germline CDR1 and CDR2: MDHEN and SYDVKM. This CDR3 has 15 residues. Trimming shortened V by 2 bases and J by 8 bases, and 18 bases separated the two germline ends. The CDR3 protein is CASSLPLGRATGYTF. The DNA for the CDR3 is TGTGCCAGCAGTTTACCGCTTGGCAGGGCTACGGGCTACACCTTC.

Remarks on this clonotype: A far larger clone is only one base removed, so a read error is likely. The chain couples TRBV6-9 to TRBJ1-2, with unresolved D. This CDR3 contains 12 residues. V was shortened by 5 bases and J by 4 bases, with 8 bases between the two germline ends. Germline CDR1 reads MNHGY; CDR2 reads SVAAGI. The CDR3 loop is CASSKDSYGYTF. The CDR3 DNA follows: TGTGCCAGCAGTAAGGACTCCTATGGCTACACCTTC.

The table lists this clonotype with many counts. The V and J genes are TRBV24-1 and TRBJ2-1; unclear D gene. The V end lost 1 base, the J end lost 5 bases, and 5 bases lay between the germline ends. Germline CDR1 and CDR2: KGHDR and SFDVKD. The CDR3 consists of 13 residues. CDR3 sequence (DNA): TGTGCCACCAGTGATTTAGGTGACAATGAGCAGTTCTTC. This codes for CATSDLGDNEQFF.

Only one count was recorded for this clonotype. This CDR3 fails to terminate in the conserved phenylalanine or tryptophan, so it likely reflects a read error. The chain links TRBV30 to TRBJ1-5; weak D call: TRBD1 (6 bases). Between the trimmed V and J ends, which lost 6 bases and 4 bases, there was a span of 19 bases. This CDR3 is 15 amino acids long. Germline V gene data show CDR1 as GTSNPN and CDR2 as SVGIG (reference sequence). The CDR3: CACKVGGQINQPQHL. CDR3 DNA: TGTGCCTGTAAAGTCGGGGGCCAAATTAATCAGCCCCAGCATCTT.

The chain is built from TRBV12-3 or TRBV12-4 and TRBJ1-5; the match to TRBD1 covers 7 bases. The CDR3 consists of 14 residues. V dropped 5 bases and J dropped 5; count of bases not matched to a gene: 6. For the CDR3, the DNA is TGTGCCAGCAGTGCCGACAGGGAGGATCAGCCCCAGCATTTT. This sequence encodes CASSADREDQPQHF.

This clonotype has at least ten counts. CDR3 sequence reads: CASSLDRGPGNTIYF. The CDR3 DNA is TGTGCCAGCAGCTTAGACAGGGGGCCGGGAAACACCATATATTTT. The V and J genes are TRBV7-2 and TRBJ1-3; 9 bases agree with TRBD1. This CDR3 has 15 amino acids. Looked up from germline, CDR1 is SGHTA and CDR2 is FQGNSA. V shed 1 base, J shed 4 bases, and the junction held 2 bases outside the gene matches. The complete variable domain, with remaining parts taken from reference TRBV7-2 and TRBJ1-3, reads GAGVSQSPSNKVTEKGKDVELRCDPISGHTALYWYRQSLGQGLEFLIYFQGNSAPDKSGLPSDRFSAERTGGSVSTLTIQRTQQEDSAVYLCASSLDRGPGNTIYFGEGSWLTVV.

Worth noting for this clonotype: The CDR3 does not close with the conserved phenylalanine or tryptophan, likely indicating a read error. The DNA is omitted, as the CDR3 cannot be located on it reliably, and the CDR3 follows TCRdb's listing. The chain recombines TRBV3-1 with TRBJ1-1; the table gives TRBD1 as D, unverified against the DNA. The germline V gene has CDR1 LGHDT and CDR2 YNNKEL (reference sequence). The CDR3 has 11 residues if both end residues are counted. The CDR3 sequence: CASSQARGGAY.

This clonotype has at least ten counts. The chain links TRBV5-6 to TRBJ2-3; 7 bases are shared with TRBD2. The junction had 7 bases not matched to a gene; V was cut back by 6 bases and J by 0 bases. Germline assignment: CDR1 SGHDT and CDR2 YYEEEE. This CDR3 spans 15 amino acids. The CDR3 sequence: CASIGRERSTDTQYF. CDR3 coding DNA: TGTGCCAGCATCGGGCGGGAGAGGAGCACAGATACGCAGTATTTT.

This clonotype was recorded at least ten times. The chain joins TRBV20-1 to TRBJ1-4; 9 nucleotides line up with TRBD1. The J segment lost 4 bases and the V segment lost 0 bases, leaving 0 bases of the junction unmatched. Germline V gives CDR1 DFQATT, CDR2 SNEGSKA (reference sequence). There are 14 residues in the CDR3. CDR3 residues: CSAREGQGNEKLFF. The CDR3 nucleotides read TGCAGTGCTAGAGAGGGACAGGGTAATGAAAAACTGTTTTTT.

This clonotype appeared many times. The chain has TRBV7-3 and TRBJ2-3; 7 bases line up with TRBD1. CDR1 is SGHTA, CDR2 FQGTGA, per germline. This CDR3 contains 13 residues. V lost 6 bases, J lost 6 bases, and 6 bases stayed unmatched. CDR3 DNA sequence: TGTGCCAGCAGTCGACAGGGAGCGGATACGCAGTATTTT. Translated: CASSRQGADTQYF.

This chain links TRBV20-1 with TRBJ2-1; TRBD2 matches at 11 bases. From germline, CDR1 is DFQATT and CDR2 SNEGSKA (reference sequence). Trimming took 3 bases from V and 12 from J; bases not matched to a gene: 22. The CDR3 has 18 residues. This CDR3 reads CSARGNSGRAQISQRQFF. The CDR3 DNA reads as TGCAGTGCTAGGGGAAATAGCGGGAGGGCCCAGATCAGTCAAAGGCAGTTCTTC.

The V gene is TRBV5-1, the J gene TRBJ2-3; 9 nucleotides agree with TRBD2. The CDR3 sequence is 17 residues long. The germline CDR1 and CDR2 sequences are SGHRS and YFSETQ. V trimming: 0 bases; J trimming: 2 bases; junction bases outside the gene matches: 7. CDR3 amino acids: CASSLGLAGFDTDTQYF. The CDR3 DNA reads TGCGCCAGCAGCTTGGGCCTAGCGGGGTTCGACACAGATACGCAGTATTTT.

At least ten counts were recorded for this clonotype. The CDR3, as DNA: TGCGCCAGCAGCTTGTTCGGGGGGTCGGTCGGGGAGCTGTTTTTT. Amino acids: CASSLFGGSVGELFF. V gene TRBV5-1 combines with J gene TRBJ2-2; TRBD2 aligns across 7 bases. The germline CDR1 and CDR2 sequences are SGHRS and YFSETQ. The junction had 7 bases not matched to a gene; V was cut back by 1 base and J by 7 bases. CDR3 length: 15 amino acids.

This clonotype was seen ten or more times. CDR3 sequence reads: CASSPSVGELDTEAFF. For the CDR3, the DNA is TGTGCCAGCAGTCCCTCGGTGGGAGAGCTGGACACTGAAGCTTTCTTT. V is TRBV27 and J is TRBJ1-1; D call uncertain. The germline V gene encodes CDR1 MNHEY and CDR2 SMNVEV (reference sequence). The V gene lost 5 bases and the J gene lost 3 bases, with 19 bases spanning the gap. CDR3 size: 16 residues.

This clonotype was counted once. The CDR3 coding sequence is TGTGCCAGCAGTTACACCAATGGCGCCAGTGGGGTTGGCCAGCCAGATACGCAGTATTTT. Translation gives CASSYTNGASGVGQPDTQYF. V is TRBV6-2 or TRBV6-3 and J is TRBJ2-3; D is ambiguous. V gave up 2 bases and J gave up 4 bases, with 28 bases separating them. The CDR3 is made up of 20 amino acids. The V gene's germline CDR1 is MNHEY and CDR2 SVGEGT.

This clonotype came up many times. For the CDR3, the DNA is TGTGCCACCAGTGGGGGACAGGGGTACAATGAGCAGTTCTTC. Translating gives CATSGGQGYNEQFF. The V call is TRBV24-1, the J call TRBJ2-1; TRBD1 matches at 10 bases. CDR1 is KGHDR and CDR2 is SFDVKD in the germline V gene. Trimming removed 5 bases from V and 4 bases from J; junction bases left unmatched: 1. The CDR3 has 14 amino acids.

For this clonotype: A much larger clone differs from this one at a single base, so this may be a read error. This sequence joins TRBV5-4 and TRBJ2-5, with 9 bases fitting TRBD2. From germline, CDR1 is SGHNT and CDR2 YYREEE (reference sequence). The CDR3 is made up of 14 amino acids. V shed 2 bases and J 5 bases; nucleotides not matched to a gene: 4. CDR3 in DNA: TGTGCCAGCAGCTTTGGTAGCGGGAGTGAGACCCAGTACTTC. As protein: CASSFGSGSETQYF.

CDR3 bases: TGTGCCAGCAGTTTCGGAGGGGGCGAGCAGTACTTC. As protein: CASSFGGGEQYF. The gene calls are TRBV28 and TRBJ2-7; D may be TRBD1 or TRBD2 (6 bases each). V lost 3 bases and J lost 6, with 9 bases in between. The CDR3 spans 12 residues. Germline V gene data show CDR1 as MDHEN and CDR2 as SYDVKM. Variable domain in full (rest from reference TRBV28 and TRBJ2-7): DVKVTQSSRYLVKRTGEKVFLECVQDMDHENMFWYRQDPGLGLRLIYFSYDVKMKEKGDIPEGYSVSREKKERFSLILESASTNQTSMYLCASSFGGGEQYFGPGTRLTVT.

In this sample, this clonotype turned up many times. CDR3 region: CATSDAGTGKETQYF. In nucleotides, the CDR3 is TGTGCCACCAGTGATGCCGGGACAGGGAAAGAGACCCAGTACTTC. This rearrangement joins TRBV24-1 to TRBJ2-5; 9 positions agree with TRBD1. Germline trimming cut 3 bases from V and 3 bases from J; bases unmatched to any gene: 4. CDR3 size: 15 residues. Germline loops: CDR1 KGHDR, CDR2 SFDVKD.

This clonotype was seen just once. The chain combines TRBV5-1 with TRBJ2-1, with TRBD2 as a possible D gene (7 bases). The CDR3 runs to 16 residues. V shed 5 bases and J shed 9 bases, with 24 bases lying between them. Germline assignment: CDR1 SGHRS and CDR2 YFSETQ. The CDR3 is CASSSGTITLGAEQFF. The CDR3 DNA sequence: TGCGCCAGCAGTTCCGGGACTATCACCTTGGGGGCTGAGCAGTTCTTC.

This clonotype was observed many times. This chain joins TRBV18 and TRBJ1-1, with a possible D match to TRBD1 (6 bases). V was pared by 3 bases and J by 4 bases, with 15 bases between. CDR3 length equals 15 residues. From germline, CDR1 is KGHSH and CDR2 LQKENI. The CDR3 is CASSPVWQGSTEAFF. CDR3 sequence (DNA): TGTGCCAGCTCACCCGTCTGGCAGGGGAGCACTGAAGCTTTCTTT.

The chain couples TRBV2 to TRBJ1-5, with D perhaps matching TRBD1 (6 bases). Trimming shortened V by 8 bases and J by 4 bases, and 15 bases separated the two germline ends. This CDR3 is built from 14 residues. Germline V gives CDR1 SNHLY, CDR2 FYNNEI. The CDR3 DNA reads as TGTGCCAGCCGGACGGGGGCGCGGAATCAGCCCCAGCATTTT. It encodes CASRTGARNQPQHF. Variable domain in full (rest from reference TRBV2 and TRBJ1-5): EPEVTQTPSHQVTQMGQEVILRCVPISNHLYFYWYRQILGQKVEFLVSFYNNEISEKSEIFDDQFSVERPDGSNFTLKIRSTKLEDSAMYFCASRTGARNQPQHFGDGTRLSIL.

The chain recombines TRBV5-4 with TRBJ2-5, with D possibly TRBD2 on 7 matching bases. Germline CDR1 reads SGHNT; CDR2 reads YYREEE (reference sequence). The CDR3 has 15 amino acids. V dropped 3 bases and J dropped 0 bases, with 12 bases sitting between them. The DNA of the CDR3 is TGTGCCAGCAGCTGGGGGGGGGCAGACCAAGAGACCCAGTACTTC. This encodes CASSWGGADQETQYF.

The chain employs TRBV12-5 and TRBJ2-2, with 9 bases matching TRBD1. CDR1 is LGHNT and CDR2 is FRNRAP in the germline V gene. This CDR3 comprises 15 residues. Germline trimming cut 2 bases from V and 3 bases from J; bases unmatched to any gene: 1. The CDR3 bases are TGTGCTAGTGGTTTGACAGGGGGCGACACCGGGGAGCTGTTTTTT. This sequence encodes CASGLTGGDTGELFF.

Regarding this clonotype: A read error may produce the germline difference seen at one junction end. The chain recombines TRBV6-1 with TRBJ2-3; TRBD1 is a possible D gene (7 bases). Germline V gene sequence: CDR1 MNHNS, CDR2 SASEGT. This CDR3 is 17 amino acids long. In nucleotides, the CDR3 is TGTGCCAGCAGTTACTGGAGGGGGCTCCACAACACAGATACTCAGTATTTT. Protein sequence: CASSYWRGLHNTDTQYF.

Ten or more counts support this clonotype. The gene calls are TRBV5-1 and TRBJ2-7; TRBD1 aligns across 8 bases. Germline V gives CDR1 SGHRS, CDR2 YFSETQ. The V segment lost 4 bases and the J segment 7 bases; nucleotides outside the gene matches: 13. This CDR3 region has 15 residues. CDR3 sequence: CASSLAGTGAEEQYF. CDR3 bases: TGCGCCAGCAGCCTCGCCGGGACAGGCGCTGAAGAGCAGTACTTC.

Within the sample, this clonotype is medium-sized. The gene calls are TRBV30 and TRBJ1-2; 9 nucleotides line up with TRBD1. The V segment lost 3 bases and the J segment 6 bases; nucleotides outside the gene matches: 8. This CDR3 is 14 amino acids long. CDR1 and CDR2 from the germline V gene are GTSNPN and SVGIG (reference sequence). CDR3 protein: CAWRDTGGLDGYTF. CDR3 sequence (DNA): TGTGCCTGGAGGGATACAGGGGGCCTAGATGGCTACACCTTC.

This clonotype came up once. This probably arose from a read error, given a far larger clone one base away. V is TRBV28 and J is TRBJ2-1; 11 bases match TRBD2. Trimming at V came to 4 bases and at J to 9 bases, leaving 11 bases not matched to a gene. The CDR3 spans 16 residues. Germline CDR1 is MDHEN and CDR2 is SYDVKM. The CDR3 coding sequence is TGTGCCAGCAGTTGGGGACTAGCGGTAGTTCGTAGTGAGCAGTTCTTC. This codes for CASSWGLAVVRSEQFF.

Ten or more counts support this clonotype. The CDR3 protein is CASTTDRSEETQYF. The CDR3 bases are TGTGCCAGCACCACCGACAGGTCTGAAGAGACCCAGTACTTC. The chain joins TRBV28 to TRBJ2-5; D may be TRBD1 (6 bases). Trimming pared 7 bases from V and 3 bases from J, leaving 15 bases between. This CDR3 has 14 amino acids. Per the germline V gene, CDR1 is MDHEN and CDR2 is SYDVKM.